This passage covers 21 T cell receptor beta chains from one sample sequenced in a study of cytomegalovirus exposure and HLA in healthy donors. Researchers ran the PCR with 60 Vbeta and 13 Jbeta primers. Clones were sequenced by immunoSEQ multiplex PCR, and TCRdb holds only the in-frame ones, with some missing. The table records roughly 100,000 clones, 65% to 85% of them present only once. The sample consisted of PBMCs. The receptors originated from a male donor in good health and CMV-seronegative.

The chain carries TRBV7-2 and TRBJ2-6, with a tentative D call TRBD2 (6 bases). V lost 6 bases and J lost 3, with 9 bases in between. The CDR3 extends over 14 amino acids. Germline-derived CDR1 and CDR2 are SGHTA and FQGNSA. Here the CDR3 reads CASSTAGGANVLTF. In nucleotides, the CDR3 is TGTGCCAGCAGTACAGCGGGTGGGGCCAACGTCCTGACTTTC.

The gene calls are TRBV7-9 and TRBJ1-4, with no clear D. Deletions cut 5 bases from V and 6 bases from J, with 13 bases between. CDR3 size: 14 residues. Germline CDR1 and CDR2: SEHNR and FQNEAQ (reference sequence). CDR3 nucleotides: TGTGCCAGCAGCCTAGACGGACTAGATGAAAAACTGTTTTTT. Translation gives CASSLDGLDEKLFF.

This clone has only one observation. The chain combines TRBV30 with TRBJ1-1; D gene uncertain. The CDR3 is 13 amino acids. From germline, CDR1 is GTSNPN and CDR2 SVGIG (reference sequence). Trimming stripped 0 bases from V and 2 bases from J, with 7 bases between. The CDR3 reads CAWSVGSNTEAFF. CDR3 nucleotides: TGTGCCTGGAGTGTTGGGAGTAACACTGAAGCTTTCTTT. The variable domain in full, completed from reference TRBV30 and TRBJ1-1, reads SQTIHQWPATLVQPVGSPLSLECTVEGTSNPNLYWYRQAAGRGLQLLFYSVGIGQISSEVPQNLSASRPQDRQFILSSKKLLLSDSGFYLCAWSVGSNTEAFFGQGTRLTVV.

The chain couples TRBV28 to TRBJ1-3; no definite D call. Looked up from germline, CDR1 is MDHEN and CDR2 is SYDVKM. The CDR3 length is 16 residues. V lost 6 bases to trimming and J lost 1 base, with 16 bases between them. The CDR3 loop is CASRALLTNSGNTIYF. The DNA of the CDR3 is TGTGCCAGCAGGGCACTTCTCACTAATTCTGGAAACACCATATATTTT.

V and J are TRBV11-3 and TRBJ2-1, with 13 bases matching TRBD2. The CDR3 is 16 residues long. The trim removed 5 bases at V and 5 bases at J, leaving 6 bases unmatched. Germline-derived CDR1 and CDR2 are SGHNT and YENEEA. CDR3 residues: CASSPRLAGGHNEQFF. The CDR3 nucleotides read TGTGCCAGCAGCCCCCGACTAGCGGGAGGCCACAATGAGCAGTTCTTC. The full variable domain, completed using reference TRBV11-3 and TRBJ2-1, is EAGVVQSPRYKIIEKKQPVAFWCNPISGHNTLYWYLQNLGQGPELLIRYENEEAVDDSQLPKDRFSAERLKGVDSTLKIQPAELGDSAVYLCASSPRLAGGHNEQFFGPGTRLTVL.

The chain couples TRBV5-6 to TRBJ2-3, with unresolved D. Germline V gene sequence: CDR1 SGHDT, CDR2 YYEEEE. This CDR3 has 16 amino acids. Trimming removed 4 bases at V and 3 bases at J, with 18 bases between. The CDR3 spells CASSTGWPHLTDTQYF. CDR3 bases: TGTGCCAGCAGCACGGGTTGGCCTCATCTGACAGATACGCAGTATTTT.

V usage is TRBV4-1 and J usage is TRBJ2-7; maybe TRBD1 (6 bases). This CDR3 has 19 residues. Per the germline V gene, CDR1 is MGHRA and CDR2 is YSYEKL. The ends were cut back, 0 bases at V and 0 bases at J, with 21 bases in the middle. CDR3 residues: CASSQEYGTGQRISYEQYF. The CDR3 DNA sequence: TGCGCCAGCAGCCAAGAGTACGGTACTGGACAGCGGATCTCCTACGAGCAGTACTTC.

This chain connects TRBV6-5 to TRBJ2-1, with a weak D call TRBD2 (6 bases). Germline values: CDR1 MNHEY, CDR2 SVGAGI. Trimming took off 0 bases at V and 3 bases at J, with 12 bases between the two ends. The CDR3 runs 16 residues. CDR3 residues: CASSYSGGEVYNEQFF. The CDR3 bases are TGTGCCAGCAGTTACTCGGGGGGAGAGGTCTACAATGAGCAGTTCTTC.

This chain connects TRBV7-3 to TRBJ2-3; D possibly corresponds to TRBD2 (5 bases). The V and J ends lost 3 bases and 6 bases respectively, with 16 bases between them. This CDR3 region has 15 residues. Germline CDR1 and CDR2: SGHTA and FQGTGA. The CDR3 loop reads CASSLKVGESDTQYF. CDR3 coding DNA: TGTGCCAGCAGCTTGAAGGTTGGGGAGTCCGATACGCAGTATTTT.

The V gene is TRBV6-5, the J gene TRBJ2-2; the match to TRBD1 covers 7 bases. With V trimmed by 5 bases and J by 6 bases, 6 bases remained unmatched. CDR3 length equals 14 residues. Germline V gives CDR1 MNHEY, CDR2 SVGAGI. Written as DNA, the CDR3 is TGTGCCAGCAGTCCCTTTCAGGGGGCCGGGGAGCTGTTTTTT. It is translated as CASSPFQGAGELFF.

This clone has only one observation. This chain uses TRBV6-5 with TRBJ2-2, with D perhaps matching TRBD2 (5 bases). The germline V and J ends were trimmed by 5 bases and 7 bases, with 17 bases remaining between them. The CDR3 runs to 15 residues. The V gene's germline CDR1 is MNHEY and CDR2 SVGAGI. CDR3 sequence: CASSKWARGDGELFF. DNA of the CDR3: TGTGCCAGCAGTAAATGGGCCCGGGGAGACGGGGAGCTGTTTTTT.

This chain uses TRBV5-1 with TRBJ2-5, with 9 bases aligning to TRBD1. The CDR3 loop spans 14 amino acids. Trimming cost V 5 bases and J 5 bases; bases outside gene matches: 7. Germline assignment: CDR1 SGHRS and CDR2 YFSETQ. DNA for the CDR3: TGCGCCAGCAGACTTGGGACAGGGAGGGAGACCCAGTACTTC. Its translation: CASRLGTGRETQYF.

The V call is TRBV4-3, the J call TRBJ2-7, with TRBD2 as a possible D gene (6 bases). The CDR3 contains 17 residues. Germline values: CDR1 LGHNA, CDR2 YSLEER. The V and J ends lost 0 bases and 0 bases respectively, with 15 bases between them. CDR3: CASSQEYTSYYSYEQYF. As DNA, the CDR3 is TGCGCCAGCAGCCAAGAATACACTAGCTATTACTCCTACGAGCAGTACTTC.

This chain links TRBV30 with TRBJ1-6, with D tentatively TRBD1 (5 bases). This CDR3 spans 13 amino acids. Per the germline V gene, CDR1 is GTSNPN and CDR2 is SVGIG (reference sequence). The V end was cut by 0 bases, the J end by 9 bases, with 9 bases between. The CDR3 nucleotides read TGTGCCTGGAGTGTCCAGGGTAGTTCACCCCTCCACTTT. Protein product: CAWSVQGSSPLHF.

This clone is a singleton in its sample. The chain carries TRBV19 and TRBJ1-2; the match to TRBD1 covers 9 bases. CDR1 and CDR2 from the germline V gene are LNHDA and SQIVND (reference sequence). The CDR3 is made up of 15 amino acids. V lost 5 bases, J lost 1 base, and 5 bases stayed unmatched. The CDR3 sequence is CASSLPGQGNYGYTF. The CDR3 DNA reads TGTGCCAGTAGTTTGCCGGGACAGGGTAACTATGGCTACACCTTC.

The gene calls are TRBV7-9 and TRBJ2-7; 7 bases line up with TRBD1. Germline-derived CDR1 and CDR2 are SEHNR and FQNEAQ (reference sequence). Trimming cost V 6 bases and J 3 bases; bases outside gene matches: 8. The CDR3 runs 14 residues. CDR3 bases: TGTGCCAGCAGTCGAGGGGGCTCCAACTACGAGCAGTACTTC. This gives the protein CASSRGGSNYEQYF.

The chain uses TRBV7-9 and TRBJ1-6; 8 positions match TRBD1. Unmatched junction bases numbered 7, after V lost 5 bases and J lost 13 bases. Looked up from germline, CDR1 is SEHNR and CDR2 is FQNEAQ (reference sequence). This CDR3 is 13 amino acids long. In nucleotides, the CDR3 is TGTGCCAGCAGCGCGGGACAGGAGCGCCCCCTCCACTTT. It is translated as CASSAGQERPLHF. The full variable domain, its missing parts supplied by reference TRBV7-9 and TRBJ1-6, is DTGVSQNPRHKITKRGQNVTFRCDPISEHNRLYWYRQTLGQGPEFLTYFQNEAQLEKSRLLSDRFSAERPKGSFSTLEIQRTEQGDSAMYLCASSAGQERPLHFGNGTRLTVT.

The chain uses TRBV6-6 and TRBJ2-2; 10 bases line up with TRBD1. The germline V gene encodes CDR1 MNHNY and CDR2 SVGAGI (reference sequence). This CDR3 has 16 amino acids. The ends lost 6 bases at V and 5 bases at J; junction bases unmatched: 9. The CDR3 here is CASSPRDRGPTGELFF. As DNA, the CDR3 is TGTGCCAGCAGCCCCAGGGACAGGGGACCTACCGGGGAGCTGTTTTTT.

The chain combines TRBV28 with TRBJ2-2, with D possibly matching TRBD2 (6 bases). The CDR3 has 14 amino acids. V was shortened by 7 bases and J by 3 bases, with 12 bases between the two germline ends. Germline CDR1 and CDR2: MDHEN and SYDVKM. CDR3 region: CASTHTGDTGELFF. The DNA for the CDR3 is TGTGCCAGCACCCATACGGGAGACACCGGGGAGCTGTTTTTT.

This sequence joins TRBV7-9 and TRBJ2-1; TRBD2 matches at 10 bases. J gave up 7 bases and V 1 base, and 10 bases lay outside the gene matches. This CDR3 has 17 amino acids. CDR1 SEHNR and CDR2 FQNEAQ come from the germline V gene (reference sequence). The CDR3 reads CASSLGGLAGEGNEQFF. Written as DNA, the CDR3 is TGTGCCAGCAGCTTAGGGGGCCTAGCGGGAGAAGGGAATGAGCAGTTCTTC. Together with reference TRBV7-9 and TRBJ2-1, the CDR3 gives the full variable domain: DTGVSQNPRHKITKRGQNVTFRCDPISEHNRLYWYRQTLGQGPEFLTYFQNEAQLEKSRLLSDRFSAERPKGSFSTLEIQRTEQGDSAMYLCASSLGGLAGEGNEQFFGPGTRLTVL.

This sequence joins TRBV28 and TRBJ2-5; 10 bases are a match to TRBD1. CDR1 is MDHEN and CDR2 is SYDVKM in the germline V gene. V was pared by 5 bases and J by 5 bases, with 8 bases of the junction left unmatched. This CDR3 contains 15 residues. Written as DNA, the CDR3 is TGTGCCAGCAGTCTCAGACAGGGGGCCGGTGAGACCCAGTACTTC. This translates into CASSLRQGAGETQYF.